These 18 T cell receptor beta chains were sequenced from one sample in a study of shared clonotypes between healthy human individuals. The repertoire was sequenced with immunoSEQ multiplex PCR; TCRdb's copy has only in-frame clones and lacks some. The sample holds 450,000 to 500,000 clones; approximately 81% are singletons and the top ten take more than 9.5%. The sequenced material came from PBMCs. The receptor source for this set is a woman aged 40 to 49 in good health. Some clones in this sample may be carry-over from other donors' samples.

This chain joins TRBV5-1 and TRBJ1-1; D gene ambiguous. Germline V gene sequence: CDR1 SGHRS, CDR2 YFSETQ. The CDR3 loop spans 13 amino acids. Trimming stripped 4 bases from V and 1 base from J, with 8 bases between. The CDR3 region is CASSTRTNTEAFF. CDR3 coding DNA: TGCGCCAGCAGCACTAGGACGAACACTGAAGCTTTCTTT.

Concerning this clone itself: A far larger clone is just one base off, so this is likely a read error. The same CDR3 also results from other DNA sequences found in this sample. The rearrangement uses TRBV11-2 and TRBJ1-2, with a tentative D call TRBD1 (6 bases). V dropped 4 bases and J dropped 4 bases, with 13 bases sitting between them. Germline V gene data show CDR1 as SGHAT and CDR2 as FQNNGV. CDR3 length: 14 amino acids. The CDR3 spells CASSSAGGGYGYTF. For the CDR3, the DNA is TGTGCCAGCAGCTCAGCGGGGGGCGGCTATGGCTACACCTTC.

In regard to this clone: With a far larger clone one base away, a read error is the likely cause. The rearrangement joins TRBV6-1 to TRBJ2-1; D is uncertain. Per the germline V gene, CDR1 is MNHNS and CDR2 is SASEGT. The CDR3 has 15 amino acids. DNA for the CDR3: TGCGCCAGCAGTGAGTATGGCTTGCCCCTCAACGAGCAGTTCTTC. Protein sequence: CASSEYGLPLNEQFF.

This clone has just one count. Just one base apart from a much larger clone, this may be a read error. The same CDR3 arises from other DNA sequences in this sample as well. This chain connects TRBV2 to TRBJ2-1; no firm D call. V lost 1 base, J lost 2 bases, and 3 bases lay in between. CDR1 is SNHLY and CDR2 is FYNNEI in the germline V gene. This CDR3 contains 13 residues. CDR3 sequence reads: CASSEEAYNEQFF. The CDR3 DNA reads TGTGCCAGCAGTGAAGAGGCCTACAATGAGCAGTTCTTC.

The V and J genes are TRBV30 and TRBJ1-2, with D perhaps TRBD1 (5 bases). The CDR3 runs 14 residues. The germline CDR1 and CDR2 sequences are GTSNPN and SVGIG (reference sequence). V lost 4 bases and J lost 3, with 15 bases in between. CDR3 loop: CAWIPRGGYYGYTF. Written as DNA, the CDR3 is TGTGCCTGGATTCCCCGTGGGGGTTACTATGGCTACACCTTC.

The chain carries TRBV7-2 and TRBJ2-7; 12 nucleotides align to TRBD2. CDR1 and CDR2 from the germline V gene are SGHTA and FQGNSA. The CDR3 is made up of 19 amino acids. The J segment lost 4 bases and the V segment lost 3 bases, leaving 16 bases of the junction unmatched. CDR3 coding DNA: TGTGCCAGCAGCTTTAGTTCGGCGCTAGCGGGAGGGCCGGGTTACGAGCAGTACTTC. Its translation: CASSFSSALAGGPGYEQYF.

As to this clone: This probably arose from a read error, given a far larger clone one base away. The genes are TRBV7-9 and TRBJ2-7; TRBD2 might be the D (6 bases). The V and J ends lost 1 base and 6 bases respectively, with 16 bases between them. CDR3 length: 15 amino acids. The germline CDR1 and CDR2 sequences are SEHNR and FQNEAQ (reference sequence). The CDR3 loop reads CASSLGGVSFGEQYF. CDR3 DNA sequence: TGTGCCAGCAGCTTAGGCGGGGTATCGTTCGGCGAGCAGTACTTC. Complete variable domain (other parts from reference TRBV7-9 and TRBJ2-7): DTGVSQNPRHKITKRGQNVTFRCDPISEHNRLYWYRQTLGQGPEFLTYFQNEAQLEKSRLLSDRFSAERPKGSFSTLEIQRTEQGDSAMYLCASSLGGVSFGEQYFGPGTRLTVT.

This chain joins TRBV29-1 and TRBJ1-4, with a weak D call TRBD1 (5 bases). This CDR3 comprises 19 residues. CDR1 is SQVTM, CDR2 ANQGSEA, per germline. With 7 bases removed from V and 2 bases from J, the gap between germline ends came to 29 bases. In DNA, the CDR3 is TGCAGCGCCCAGGGACCCACTAGTGGGGAGGTACTGACTAATGAAAAACTGTTTTTT. Translating gives CSAQGPTSGEVLTNEKLFF.

This chain joins TRBV7-2 and TRBJ2-5; no clear D gene. In germline, CDR1 is SGHTA, CDR2 FQGNSA. The length of the CDR3 is 15 residues. V dropped 2 bases and J dropped 0 bases, with 10 bases sitting between them. Here the CDR3 DNA reads TGTGCCAGCAGCTTATTCGGCGGAAACCAAGAGACCCAGTACTTC. This sequence encodes CASSLFGGNQETQYF. The full variable domain, with the rest looked up from reference TRBV7-2 and TRBJ2-5, is GAGVSQSPSNKVTEKGKDVELRCDPISGHTALYWYRQSLGQGLEFLIYFQGNSAPDKSGLPSDRFSAERTGGSVSTLTIQRTQQEDSAVYLCASSLFGGNQETQYFGPGTRLLVL.

In the case of this clone: With only one base between it and a far larger clone, this is likely a read error. The chain is built from TRBV7-9 and TRBJ2-1; D is uncertain. CDR1 is SEHNR and CDR2 is FQNEAQ in the germline V gene (reference sequence). V was trimmed by 5 bases and J by 4 bases, leaving 9 bases between them. There are 13 residues in the CDR3. The CDR3 spells CASSHMDYNEQFF. The CDR3 DNA reads as TGTGCCAGCAGCCACATGGATTACAATGAGCAGTTCTTC.

At least ten counts were recorded for this clone. The chain carries TRBV6-4 and TRBJ2-1, with 13 bases lining up with TRBD2. CDR3 length: 16 residues. Germline CDR1 is MRHNA and CDR2 is SNTAGT. V trimming: 5 bases; J trimming: 8 bases; junction bases outside the gene matches: 9. The CDR3 DNA is TGTGCCAGCAGTATAACCGGGACTAGCGGGGTCGATGAGCAGTTCTTC. Protein sequence: CASSITGTSGVDEQFF.

The chain employs TRBV30 and TRBJ2-2; D gene ambiguous. The CDR3 runs 15 residues. Germline CDR1 reads GTSNPN; CDR2 reads SVGIG (reference sequence). Deletions cut 0 bases from V and 0 bases from J, with 8 bases between. The CDR3 nucleotides are TGTGCCTGGAGTGTTCTGGACGCGAACACCGGGGAGCTGTTTTTT. Protein sequence: CAWSVLDANTGELFF.

Note on this clone: This is likely an artifact of a read error, given a far larger clone one base away. The rearrangement joins TRBV30 to TRBJ2-7; D is undetermined. Looked up from germline, CDR1 is GTSNPN and CDR2 is SVGIG (reference sequence). This CDR3 region has 13 residues. Trimming left V 0 bases short and J 7 bases short, with 13 bases between. CDR3 coding DNA: TGTGCCTGGAGTGTGTCCTTCGAAAGAGAGCAGTACTTC. This encodes CAWSVSFEREQYF.

The CDR3 spells CASSSQGAQETQYF. The CDR3 region has the DNA TGTGCCAGCAGCTCTCAGGGGGCTCAAGAGACCCAGTACTTC. The chain links TRBV5-4 to TRBJ2-5, with 8 bases fitting TRBD1. The CDR3 length is 14 residues. Germline V gene lookup returns CDR1 SGHNT and CDR2 YYREEE (reference sequence). Trimming cost V 3 bases and J 2 bases; bases outside gene matches: 3.

The table lists this clone with a few counts. The chain carries TRBV6-6 and TRBJ2-7, with 8 bases fitting TRBD1. V gave up 4 bases and J gave up 4 bases; unmatched junction bases: 12. Germline V gene sequence: CDR1 MNHNY, CDR2 SVGAGI (reference sequence). This CDR3 is built from 16 residues. The CDR3 protein is CASSSAPGTGIYEQYF. In DNA form, the CDR3 reads TGTGCCAGCAGTTCGGCCCCTGGGACAGGTATTTACGAGCAGTACTTC.

Concerning this clone: This CDR3 is also generated by other DNA sequences in the sample. Here the CDR3 reads CASSLYEQYF. DNA of the CDR3: TGTGCCAGCAGTCTGTACGAGCAGTACTTC. This sequence joins TRBV6-1 and TRBJ2-7; D not certain. This CDR3 is 10 amino acids long. V lost 5 bases and J lost 4, with 3 bases in between. Germline V gene lookup returns CDR1 MNHNS and CDR2 SASEGT.

V and J are TRBV5-1 and TRBJ2-3, with 8 positions matching TRBD1. V lost 0 bases and J lost 6; bases outside the gene matches: 6. The CDR3 is 15 residues long. Germline CDR1 and CDR2: SGHRS and YFSETQ. CDR3 nucleotide sequence: TGCGCCAGCAGCTTGGCCCTGACAGGGGCTGATACGCAGTATTTT. This encodes CASSLALTGADTQYF.

The rearrangement joins TRBV5-1 to TRBJ2-5; 7 nucleotides match TRBD2. V lost 5 bases and J lost 6; bases outside the gene matches: 10. This CDR3 spans 14 amino acids. Germline V gene lookup returns CDR1 SGHRS and CDR2 YFSETQ. CDR3 sequence: CASSDPGGGQTQYF. CDR3 coding DNA: TGCGCCAGCAGTGATCCGGGAGGCGGACAGACCCAGTACTTC.